The 9 T cell receptor beta chains reported below all come from one sample, sequenced in a study of cytomegalovirus exposure and HLA in healthy donors. PCR involved 60 Vbeta and 13 Jbeta primers. This table comes from immunoSEQ multiplex PCR, and its TCRdb copy is limited to in-frame clones, with some not included. The sample consists of over 40,000 clones, around 73% of them appearing once. Specimen: PBMCs. The origin of the receptors is a woman between 40 and 55 years old in good health and CMV-seropositive.

The rearrangement joins TRBV18 to TRBJ2-1, with TRBD1 matching over 7 bases. CDR1 and CDR2 (germline): KGHSH, LQKENI. With 1 base clipped from V and 4 bases from J, the junction kept 1 base outside the gene matches. CDR3 length: 14 residues. Here the CDR3 DNA reads TGTGCCAGCTCACCACAGGGGGCTTACAATGAGCAGTTCTTC. It codes for CASSPQGAYNEQFF.

The genes are TRBV7-2 and TRBJ1-2, with TRBD1 identical over 9 bases. V trimming: 0 bases; J trimming: 6 bases; junction bases outside the gene matches: 2. CDR3 length equals 14 residues. Germline V gives CDR1 SGHTA, CDR2 FQGNSA. This chain's CDR3 is CASSLAGTGHGYTF. DNA for the CDR3: TGTGCCAGCAGCTTAGCGGGGACAGGGCATGGCTACACCTTC.

This clone has a single count. The J gene is TRBJ1-4, the V gene TRBV4-1; D is possibly TRBD1 (6 bases). Germline loops: CDR1 MGHRA, CDR2 YSYEKL. This CDR3 is 16 amino acids long. With 0 bases removed from V and 3 bases from J, the gap between germline ends came to 11 bases. CDR3 sequence reads: CASSQDGAGANEKLFF. The CDR3, as DNA: TGCGCCAGCAGCCAAGATGGGGCAGGGGCTAATGAAAAACTGTTTTTT.

The chain links TRBV9 to TRBJ1-4; maybe TRBD1 (5 bases). CDR3 size: 14 residues. Trimming removed 4 bases from V and 8 bases from J, with 15 bases in between. Germline-derived CDR1 and CDR2 are SGDLS and YYNGEE. CDR3 sequence: CASSRDSGYEKLFF. DNA of the CDR3: TGTGCCAGCAGCCGAGACAGTGGATACGAAAAACTGTTTTTT.

The sample holds a few counts of this clone. The chain carries TRBV25-1 and TRBJ2-2, with 7 positions matching TRBD2. From germline, CDR1 is MGHDK and CDR2 SYGVNS. V shed 6 bases, J shed 7 bases, and the junction held 2 bases outside the gene matches. This CDR3 has 12 residues. CDR3 sequence reads: CASRAGLGELFF. The CDR3 bases are TGTGCCAGCAGAGCGGGGCTCGGGGAGCTGTTTTTT.

CDR3 DNA sequence: TGTGCCAGCAGCTTCCCGGGACAGGGCAGGAATGAGCAGTTCTTC. It translates to CASSFPGQGRNEQFF. The chain carries TRBV5-6 and TRBJ2-1; TRBD1 matches at 9 bases. The CDR3 is 15 residues long. V trimming: 2 bases; J trimming: 7 bases; junction bases outside the gene matches: 7. CDR1 and CDR2 from the germline V gene are SGHDT and YYEEEE.

The table lists this clone with a few counts. The chain uses TRBV12-2 and TRBJ2-7; the D segment call TRBD2 is taken from the table without a DNA check. TRBV12-2 is flagged as a pseudogene. CDR3 size: 10 residues. The CDR3 nucleotides are TGTGCAAGCCGGGGGGGCGAGCAGTACTTC. Protein sequence: CASRGGEQYF.

This chain uses TRBV27 with TRBJ1-1; 7 bases are shared with TRBD1. V lost 6 bases and J lost 7; bases outside the gene matches: 8. The CDR3 consists of 13 residues. The germline CDR1 and CDR2 sequences are MNHEY and SMNVEV (reference sequence). The chain's CDR3 is CASSMTGMGEAFF. CDR3 in DNA: TGTGCCAGCAGCATGACAGGGATGGGTGAAGCTTTCTTT.

The V and J genes are TRBV7-2 and TRBJ1-6; possibly TRBD1 for D (5 bases). Trimming took 5 bases from V and 8 from J, leaving 13 bases between them. CDR1 is SGHTA and CDR2 is FQGNSA in the germline V gene. The CDR3 loop spans 14 amino acids. For the CDR3, the DNA is TGTGCCAGCAGCCGGACCGCGGGGGATTCACCCCTCCACTTT. As protein: CASSRTAGDSPLHF.